These T cell receptor beta chains were read from a single sample in a study of T cell responses to AZD1222 COVID-19 vaccine. Libraries were prepared by immunoSEQ multiplex PCR; TCRdb keeps only in-frame clonotypes and omits some of them. The profile shows 90,000 to 110,000 clones, 82% of them singletons. Sequenced here: peripheral blood, sampled on day 0 of AZD1222 vaccination. The receptors shown here come from an adult in good health. Both conserved end residues are trimmed from each CDR3. Each record gives: J gene, V gene, CDR3 protein.

TRBJ2-2,TRBV5-4,ASSLTSGNTGELF
TRBJ2-1,TRBV4-3,ASSQDRTGQSQF
TRBJ2-6,TRBV19,ASTFRGGTGANVLT
TRBJ1-6,TRBV4-1,ASSQDDGISPLH
TRBJ2-1,TRBV1,TSSQSGLVLDEQF
TRBJ2-7,TRBV19,ASSIGKGTYEQY
TRBJ2-5,TRBV23-1,ASSQQGKETQY
TRBJ1-5,TRBV5-5,ASSLEPGGVGNNQPQH
TRBJ2-5,TRBV6-5,ASSYSTTQETQY
TRBJ1-2,TRBV2,ASRATGGAST
TRBJ1-6,TRBV13,ASSGNNSPLH
TRBJ1-5,TRBV3-1/TRBV3-2,ASSQNRGNQPQH
TRBJ1-1,TRBV3-1/TRBV3-2,ASSPRLQGRWTEAF
TRBJ1-1,TRBV25-1,ASTRGGNTEAF
TRBJ1-6,TRBV2,ASSEVGGWNSPLH